This TCR beta chain derives from a study of T cell repertoires in cytomegalovirus infection. A single record per CDR3 protein comes from TCRdb applying MiXCR to the reads. This table holds approximately 76,000 distinct CDR3 sequences, about 3.8% found once. This clonotype was found many times. This CDR3 comprises 12 residues. Trimming removed 4 bases from V and 7 bases from J, with 11 bases in between. Germline assignment: CDR1 MNHEY and CDR2 SVGAGI. This clonotype was obtained from a human donor in good health (CMV status not recorded). Some clones in this sample may be carry-over from other donors' samples. The genes are TRBV6-5 and TRBJ2-7, with a tentative D call TRBD1 (5 bases). Sequences were obtained from PBMCs. CDR3 amino acids: CASSWGPEEQYF. CDR3 coding DNA: TGTGCCAGCAGTTGGGGCCCGGAGGAGCAGTACTTC.